The rows below give T cell receptor beta chains drawn from one sample of a study of T cells in Graves' hyperthyroidism and ophthalmopathy. TCRdb fed the multiplex PCR reads into MiXCR, producing one record per CDR3 protein. The sample lists approximately 400,000 distinct CDR3 sequences; 15% to 18% were seen once. The sequencing sample was made of blood. These TCRs come from a woman between 18 and 30 years old with Graves' hyperthyroidism. The CDR3 runs from the conserved cysteine through the conserved F or W. D genes are given only for firm matches. Size is omitted from some rows. Given values are once, few, many or a class for expanded clones.

J gene,D gene,V gene,clone size,CDR3 protein,CDR3 DNA
TRBJ1-3,TRBD1,TRBV7-9,few,CASSWDSGLSGNTIYF,TGTGCCAGCAGCTGGGACAGCGGACTCTCTGGAAACACCATATATTTT
TRBJ1-1,-,TRBV5-1,-,CASSLYEGPTEAFF,TGCGCCAGCAGCTTGTACGAGGGGCCTACTGAAGCTTTCTTT
TRBJ1-6,TRBD1,TRBV5-4,-,CASSPQQGALSPLHF,TGTGCCAGCAGCCCCCAACAGGGGGCTTTATCACCCCTCCACTTT
TRBJ1-2,TRBD1,TRBV19,many,CASRAPGQDFYGYTF,TGTGCCAGTAGGGCGCCGGGACAGGACTTCTATGGCTACACCTTC
TRBJ2-2,TRBD1,TRBV5-6,few,CASSSQGHGLLTGELFF,TGTGCCAGCAGTTCACAGGGGCACGGACTTCTCACCGGGGAGCTGTTTTTT
TRBJ2-1,-,TRBV2,many,CASRAGILSNEQFF,TGTGCCAGCAGAGCGGGCATTCTATCTAATGAGCAGTTCTTC
TRBJ1-4,-,TRBV24-1,many,CATVSEKLFF,TGTGCCACCGTTTCCGAAAAACTGTTTTTT
TRBJ1-2,-,TRBV11-1,-,CASSPGDRNYGYTF,TGCGCCAGCAGCCCCGGAGACAGGAACTATGGCTACACCTTC
TRBJ2-5,-,TRBV25-1,few,CASSFKAETQYF,TGTGCCAGCAGCTTTAAGGCGGAGACCCAGTACTTC
TRBJ2-7,TRBD1,TRBV7-8,many,CASSWDRGLYEQYF,TGTGCCAGCAGCTGGGACAGGGGGCTTTACGAGCAGTACTTC
TRBJ2-1,TRBD2,TRBV7-9,few,CASGGSREFF,TGTGCCTCCGGGGGGTCGAGGGAGTTCTTC
TRBJ1-1,TRBD1,TRBV7-9,many,CASSSGQGSNTEAFF,TGTGCCAGCAGCTCGGGACAGGGGTCGAACACTGAAGCTTTCTTT
TRBJ2-7,TRBD1,TRBV19,once,CAMLTGMLYEQYF,TGTGCTATGTTGACAGGGATGCTTTACGAGCAGTACTTC
TRBJ2-5,TRBD2,TRBV7-2,many,CASSPRNLRLAGGRLYQETQYF,TGTGCCAGCAGCCCGCGCAACCTCAGACTAGCGGGGGGCCGCTTGTACCAAGAGACCCAGTACTTC
TRBJ2-5,TRBD2,TRBV9,-,CASSVDLAGGETQYF,TGTGCCAGCAGCGTAGATCTAGCGGGGGGAGAGACCCAGTACTTC
TRBJ1-2,TRBD1,TRBV6-1,-,CASILGQGDGHTF,TGTGCCAGCATCCTGGGACAGGGGGATGGCCACACTTTC
TRBJ2-7,TRBD1,TRBV6-1,many,CASSPYRGEAYEQYF,TGTGCCAGCAGCCCATACAGGGGGGAGGCATACGAGCAGTACTTC
TRBJ2-3,TRBD1,TRBV20-1,-,CSASAGTGRTDTQYF,TGCAGTGCGAGCGCCGGGACAGGGCGCACAGATACGCAGTATTTT
TRBJ1-5,TRBD1,TRBV7-2,many,CASAGTGGNQPQHF,TGTGCCAGCGCCGGGACAGGGGGCAATCAGCCCCAGCATTTT
TRBJ1-2,TRBD1,TRBV19,-,CASSDGQGARGYTF,TGTGCCAGTAGTGACGGACAGGGGGCGCGTGGCTACACCTTC
TRBJ1-1,TRBD1,TRBV20-1,few,CSARAITGEGGEAFF,TGCAGTGCTAGGGCAATCACAGGGGAGGGGGGTGAAGCTTTCTTT
TRBJ2-3,-,TRBV20-1,many,CSATSGGRTDTQYF,TGCAGTGCTACCTCTGGGGGACGCACAGATACGCAGTATTTT
TRBJ1-1,-,TRBV6-1,many,CASRGELHTEAFF,TGTGCCAGCCGTGGGGAATTGCACACTGAAGCTTTCTTT
TRBJ1-1,TRBD1,TRBV4-2,-,CASSQPTGQSGTEAFF,TGTGCCAGCAGCCAACCCACGGGACAGTCGGGAACTGAAGCTTTCTTT
TRBJ2-1,TRBD1,TRBV20-1,few,CSARGQGQGARNEQFF,TGCAGTGCTAGAGGTCAAGGGCAGGGGGCGAGGAATGAGCAGTTCTTC
TRBJ1-6,-,TRBV6-1,many,CASMARRGSNSPLHF,TGTGCCAGCATGGCCAGAAGGGGTTCCAATTCACCCCTCCACTTT
TRBJ2-3,-,TRBV4-1,many,CASSRAVGDTQYF,TGCGCCAGCAGTCGAGCGGTTGGTGATACGCAGTATTTT
TRBJ1-3,TRBD1,TRBV5-1,-,CASSWTGYGNTIYF,TGCGCCAGCAGCTGGACAGGGTATGGAAACACCATATATTTT
TRBJ2-7,-,TRBV20-1,-,CSASSGGQNEQYF,TGCAGTGCTAGTTCGGGGGGCCAAAACGAGCAGTACTTC
TRBJ2-1,TRBD1,TRBV5-6,many,CASSFTGGLLNEQFF,TGTGCCAGCAGCTTTACAGGGGGCCTCCTCAATGAGCAGTTCTTC
TRBJ2-7,-,TRBV28,many,CATPAPGARNIYEQYF,TGTGCCACCCCTGCTCCAGGGGCCCGAAATATATACGAGCAGTACTTC
TRBJ2-1,TRBD2,TRBV7-9,-,CASISGGDPLSYNEQFF,TGTGCCAGTATCTCGGGGGGGGACCCGCTCTCCTACAATGAGCAGTTCTTC
TRBJ2-3,-,TRBV10-3,-,CAISPGTALYTQYF,TGTGCCATCAGTCCTGGGACCGCGCTGTATACGCAGTATTTT
TRBJ2-7,TRBD1,TRBV7-2,many,CASSPGTGLTYEQYF,TGTGCCAGCAGCCCTGGGACAGGGCTGACCTACGAGCAGTACTTC
TRBJ2-3,TRBD2,TRBV5-5,many,CASSMWSSGGMDTQYF,TGTGCCAGCAGCATGTGGAGTAGCGGGGGTATGGATACGCAGTATTTT
TRBJ1-2,TRBD1,TRBV19,few,CASDTTGGAGGYTF,TGTGCCAGTGATACGACAGGGGGCGCAGGTGGCTACACCTTC
TRBJ1-2,-,TRBV30,-,CAWSPGTRRYTF,TGTGCCTGGAGCCCGGGAACCAGAAGGTACACCTTC
TRBJ2-1,-,TRBV7-8,many,CASSLRMQRGNEQFF,TGTGCCAGCAGCTTGAGGATGCAAAGAGGCAATGAGCAGTTCTTC